This TCR beta chain came from a study of cytomegalovirus exposure and HLA in healthy donors (dated by TCRdb to about 2017). Some background on the complete study: According to an earlier analysis of around 600 of the donors, about 190 million T cells yielded over 90 million unique TCR beta sequences and approximately 280 Gb of sequence data. Approximately 310 gigabases of sequencing data and 75 million to 85 million unique TCR sequences made up an early release that covered approximately 700 HLA-typed donors. Of the roughly 400 genotyped donors, around 81% fell in the genetic ancestry cluster associated with self-reported Caucasian donors. The study aimed to test whether signatures of past pathogen exposure could be identified by cataloging public T cell receptors. The study profiled the T cell repertoires of fewer than 850 subjects by immunosequencing and related them to cytomegalovirus serostatus. Along with the roughly 670-subject first cohort, a separate validation cohort of over a hundred different subjects was used. To predict cytomegalovirus infection status, the study combined high-throughput TCR immunosequencing, statistical association of individual TCRs with disease status, and machine learning. A later analysis re-analyzed previously published TCR beta repertoires from 650 to 800 donors and added high-resolution HLA genotyping to study TCR occurrence patterns. Rather than using new phenotypic data, the later analysis identified candidate immune exposures from TCR beta sequences and from how often those sequences occurred across donors. An earlier analysis of fewer than 700 of the donors applied high-throughput TCR beta sequencing to assess whether each TCR beta V gene segment acted as functional or pseudogenic. Donor age, sex, ethnicity and CMV serostatus were compiled together with the repertoire data. Genome-wide SNP genotypes for about 65% of the roughly 670 donors were used in a later genetic analysis, which treated that subset as a discovery cohort. All discovery cohort repertoires had been generated using a single sequencing platform. HLA typing covered class I and class II loci at four-digit resolution. The number of donors typed differed by locus, with roughly 620-630 for A, B, C, DRB1 and DQB1, roughly 520 for DQA1, approximately 570 for DPA1, and approximately 470 for DPB1. Five DR-DQ haplotypes were treated as single units for association and clustering because of strong linkage in the cohort. Across approximately 420 genotyped donors of the cohort, an average of approximately 200,000 unique TCR beta nucleotide sequences per donor were sequenced, and around 20% of those sequences were non-productive.

The library was obtained by the immunoSEQ multiplex PCR assay. A mixture of 60 forward primers for TCR Vbeta segments and 13 reverse primers for TCR Jbeta segments was used in the multiplex PCR. The CDR3 region of rearranged TCR beta genes was amplified from genomic DNA with a multiplex PCR assay. Amplified TCR beta libraries were sequenced as 87-base-pair reads on the Illumina HiSeq System. As for how the authors treated the data: A later analysis tallied around 80 million unique TCR beta chains across the roughly 610 repertoires, and about 12 million of those chains were shared by two or more donors. Raw reads were error-corrected and collapsed into unique sequences by a nearest-neighbor algorithm in which closely related sequences were merged to remove PCR and sequencing errors. To assign V, D and J gene segments, CDR3 sequences were aligned to IMGT reference sequences. For a sequence to be retained, at least a six-nucleotide match to both a V gene segment and a J gene segment was required. Rearrangements were called productive when the CDR3 lacked stop codons and stayed in frame with V and J; all others were non-productive. Following IMGT convention, CDR3 was defined as the stretch from the second conserved V-encoded cysteine up to the conserved J-encoded phenylalanine. The earlier analysis of fewer than 700 of the donors excluded sequences that lacked an unambiguous match to a single V gene segment. An earlier analysis of 500 to 600 of the donors classified V segments as functional when productive rearrangements were above 56.7% and as segregating when the standard deviation between donors was above 5%. To diagnose cytomegalovirus status from the catalog of TCR beta chain sequences, a statistical classification framework was built. A later analysis assigned V and J genes by comparing TCR nucleotide sequences with IMGT/GENE-DB human TR gene sequences. Using the TCRdist pipeline, a later analysis assigned CDR3 sequences along with most-parsimonious VDJ recombination scenarios. In a later analysis, every TCR beta chain was defined by the combination of its CDR3 amino acid sequence and its V-gene family, and reads without a unique V-gene family were dropped. To address suspected cross-contamination and a sequencing artifact, a later analysis removed roughly 580 highly shared, low-generation-probability nucleotide sequences. In a later analysis, a clonal expansion index for each public chain was calculated from normalized within-repertoire ranks of inferred template counts. In a later analysis, generation probabilities were computed using a VDJ recombination model fitted to out-of-frame rearrangements, and the results were checked against IGoR. Hypergeometric tests were used in a later analysis to score TCR-TCR, TCR-HLA and TCR-CMV co-occurrence, with a repertoire-size bias correction applied to the TCR pairs. False discovery rates were estimated in a later analysis by permuting HLA or CMV assignments 20 times. In a later analysis, co-occurring TCRs were grouped using DBSCAN, with TCRdist sequence similarity added in when clustering inside HLA-allele-positive subsets. Repertoires with fewer than 30,000 or more than 120,000 public chains, plus five repertoires with anomalous nucleotide sharing, were excluded from co-occurrence clustering. The immuneACCESS repertoire file appears here via TCRdb, limited to in-frame rearrangements. These files lack a portion of the clones; in checked studies, under half of the deficit traces to unresolved V genes, and the cause of the others is not known. The V and J calls and clone size come from that table; D and trimming were worked out from the DNA. The sample table shows more than 90,000 clones, and roughly four fifths are seen once. The top ten hold over 0.5% of the sample.

In total, approximately 610 healthy bone marrow donors made up the cohort. All cohort members were sampled while nominally healthy, although unrecorded immune exposures were likely present. The donor tested CMV seronegative, placing the donor among the 350 or so seronegative members of the cohort. Every donor gave a peripheral blood sample, and the peripheral blood mononuclear cells from that sample were used for TCR beta sequencing. The Qiagen DNeasy Blood Extraction Kit was used to extract genomic DNA from the blood cell samples. The CDR3 measures 14 amino acids from cysteine to phenylalanine. Of the read, only the CDR3 DNA is kept; its 42 bases are in frame from base 1. The germline V gene (reference sequence) provides CDR1 WNHNN and CDR2 SYGVQD. V is cut by 3 bases and J by 4 bases, and the space between the germline ends is 12 bases. Broad study findings and their caveats: A further reported finding was that TCR beta sequences accurately predicted the HLA-A and HLA-B alleles for most subjects in the first cohort. According to a later analysis, parvovirus B19, influenza, CMV and Epstein-Barr virus appeared linked to several top co-occurrence clusters. In both the original and validation cohorts, the classifier was reported to diagnose cytomegalovirus status with high specificity and sensitivity. Because counts were too low, approximately 15 rarely observed V segments, including chromosome 9 orphons, were excluded from the earlier analysis of under 650 of the donors. The cohort was sequenced for TCR beta chains only, and without alpha or paired-chain data the features that could be detected were limited. Because HLA typing was unavailable for some donors at each locus, only the typed subset was used in association tests. It was suggested by the authors that the approach could potentially be generalized to other disease states and immunological phenotypes. A cluster of highly shared sequence variants was judged likely to be a technical artifact of the sequencing pipeline. An earlier analysis of approximately 540 of the donors showed that most TCR beta V segments appeared in productive rearrangements either about 90% or about 30% of the time, which broadly matched IMGT annotations. The only immune exposure information available for the cohort was CMV serostatus. Most TCR sequences were seen in very few donors, while some public TCRs were found in many individuals. Roughly uniform sequencing depth across donors was assumed in presence/absence analyses, although this assumption may not hold. Correlated functional status among segregating V segments might reflect linkage disequilibrium, but an unknown experimental factor could not be ruled out. The 87-base-pair reads could not distinguish some IMGT-functional V segments, including TRBV6-2 and TRBV6-3, so those segments were excluded. According to a later analysis, most CMV-associated TCR beta chains appeared to be HLA-restricted, and the HLA associations seemed to be driven largely by CMV exposure. A later genetic analysis reported fewer N-insertions in productive TCRs among donors in an Asian-associated ancestry cluster than the roughly 700-donor mean. In a later analysis, the rate of TCR association differed among HLA loci, with DRB1 alleles having the most associated TCRs and HLA-C alleles having the fewest. A later analysis associated about 18,000 TCR beta sequences with specific HLA alleles at a false discovery rate of 0.05. A later analysis found that HLA-associated TCR beta chains were more clonally expanded and had lower generation probabilities than equally common non-associated chains. When HLA alleles, especially DR and DQ, strongly co-occurred, TCR associations were difficult to assign to individual alleles. In vitro tests confirmed that a few of the cytomegalovirus-associated TCR beta chains recognize cytomegalovirus antigens. V-gene and J-gene trimming of TCR beta chains was associated with a missense DCLRE1C variant in a later genetic analysis, and the association was replicated in an independent cohort. The study gave a list of 150 to 200 TCR beta chains associated with cytomegalovirus.

Comment on this clone: Its antigen is still unknown. No much larger clonotype is one base removed from it; base qualities were not supplied.

The chain links TRBV10-1 with TRBJ2-5; too little of a D gene remains to name it. The sequence derives from a man under 40 in good health and CMV-seronegative. The sequenced material came from PBMCs. The CDR3: CASSDWAEGETQYF. The nucleotides are TGCGCCAGCAGTGATTGGGCAGAAGGAGAGACCCAGTACTTC.